Described below is a single T cell receptor beta chain sequence and its context. These data originate in a study of cytomegalovirus exposure and HLA in healthy donors. Turning to the study itself: About 85 million unique TCR sequences came from HLA-typed donors in an early release.

With 60 Vbeta and 13 Jbeta primers, the PCR was carried out. Assay used: immunoSEQ multiplex PCR; TCRdb lists only in-frame clones, some missing. Here the sample spans some 130,000 clones, about 69% being singletons. Trimming cost V 0 bases and J 5 bases; bases outside gene matches: 5. The CDR3 loop spans 15 amino acids. The germline V gene has CDR1 SGHDT and CDR2 YYEEEE. This receptor was identified in a man in his thirties or forties in good health and CMV-seronegative. The chain links TRBV5-6 to TRBJ2-1; 7 nucleotides line up with TRBD2. Material for sequencing was PBMCs. In DNA, the CDR3 is TGTGCCAGCAGCTTGGTGTCTAGCGGAAACAATGAGCAGTTCTTC. It codes for CASSLVSSGNNEQFF.